The rows below give T cell receptor beta chains drawn from one sample of a study of blood T cell repertoires in COVID-19. Data came from immunoSEQ multiplex PCR; TCRdb stores just in-frame clones and leaves some out. There are around 30,000 clones in the sample; less than 95% occur only once, and approximately 19% lies in the top ten. The material sequenced was peripheral blood. These receptors came from an elderly man with acute or convalescent COVID-19. Each CDR3 is given without its conserved first and last residue.

TRBJ2-1 TRBV18 ASSRAGGFNPYNEQF
TRBJ1-5 TRBV28 ATWDRGVVEPQH
TRBJ2-3 TRBV7-9 ASSSQGTDTQY
TRBJ2-7 TRBV5-1 ASSLRGGDRAEQY
TRBJ1-5 TRBV6-6 ASRLGQGDQPQH
TRBJ1-1 TRBV7-8 ASSIQRTGGTEAF
TRBJ2-1 TRBV12-5 ASGRGQGARGSYNEQF
TRBJ1-3 TRBV25-1 ASSASDRVNTIY
TRBJ1-5 TRBV28 ASSLKPGKGVNQPQH
TRBJ2-5 TRBV5-1 ASSLSGQGGIETQY
TRBJ1-4 TRBV28 ASQPQGAPYEKLF
TRBJ2-7 TRBV18 ASSPLSGEQY
TRBJ1-1 TRBV30 AWSVPRVSYTEAF
TRBJ2-3 TRBV7-6 ASSSPRGLAGATDTQY
TRBJ2-1 TRBV30 AWSVGGGGSNEQF
TRBJ2-3 TRBV19 ATRTAFTDTQY
TRBJ1-1 TRBV11-1 ASSRFGTGVNYEAF
TRBJ1-5 TRBV18 ASSQGHNQPQH
TRBJ1-1 TRBV30 AWSVRGVNTEAF
TRBJ2-5 TRBV2 ASSEDRASETQY
TRBJ2-4 TRBV13 ASSLGEGLAKNIQY
TRBJ1-6 TRBV7-6 ASSLSLYSPLH
TRBJ1-1 TRBV10-3 AISADGGKAF
TRBJ1-1 TRBV29-1 SVYHQGNPEAF
TRBJ1-1 TRBV18 ASSPRVGQSNTEAF
TRBJ2-7 TRBV27 ASSFSKTALAYEQY
TRBJ1-2 TRBV29-1 SVDNGGGYT
TRBJ2-7 TRBV10-3 AISSDRDEQY
TRBJ2-1 TRBV3-1/TRBV3-2 ASSQEPSGGMNEQF
TRBJ2-7 TRBV19 ASRNPGTGNEQY
TRBJ1-5 TRBV9 ASSQGGGREQPQH
TRBJ1-4 TRBV2 ASRRTGLNEKLF
TRBJ2-7 TRBV18 ASSPDRASYEQY
TRBJ1-2 TRBV19 ASSIIGEGGYT
TRBJ2-5 TRBV5-5 ASSSLGGTQETQY
TRBJ1-2 TRBV6-5 ASSYRGTGVNYGYT
TRBJ1-4 TRBV28 ASSSSVGNEKLF
TRBJ2-3 TRBV7-3 ASSLSADPSTDTQY
TRBJ1-6 TRBV27 ASRTGDSNSPLH
TRBJ2-2 TRBV2 ASSRDRGFSGELF
TRBJ2-5 TRBV29-1 SVQGRETQY
TRBJ1-1 TRBV6-5 ASRSGGPANTEAF
TRBJ1-3 TRBV5-1 ASREQEGANTIY
TRBJ1-5 TRBV29-1 SVEAGEGQPQH
TRBJ2-1 TRBV5-4 ASSSPKSGGEYNEQF
TRBJ2-2 TRBV10-2 ASMGGGLKIGELF
TRBJ1-1 TRBV2 ASSGSGSVTEAF
TRBJ1-1 TRBV29-1 STTEGSWDTEAF
TRBJ2-3 TRBV3-1/TRBV3-2 ASSRTSMADTQY
TRBJ2-7 TRBV6-5 ASMRETSGAYEQY
TRBJ1-2 TRBV2 ATRRDEGYGYT